The rows below give T cell receptor beta chains drawn from one sample of a study of patients and donors after allogeneic stem cell transplantation. In TCRdb, the RT-PCR reads were re-called with MiXCR into one record per CDR3 protein. The sample has some 60,000 distinct CDR3 sequences, about an eighth seen once; the top ten hold approximately 32%. Sequenced: blood, either unsorted or a sorted T cell fraction (not recorded which). The receptor set was obtained from a human donor who was either an allogeneic HSCT recipient or a stem cell or donor lymphocyte infusion donor (not recorded which). It is not recorded whose cells these are; they may come from a transplant donor. Both conserved end residues are part of each CDR3. Each record gives: D gene, clone size, V gene, J gene, CDR3 DNA, CDR3 protein. D genes are given only for firm matches. Size is omitted from some rows. Given values are once, few, many or a class for expanded clones.

>.|.|TRBV30|TRBJ2-7
TGTGCCTGGAGTCCCCCTGAACGGGAATTCGACGAGCAGTACTTC
CAWSPPEREFDEQYF
>.|.|TRBV7-6|TRBJ1-5
TGTGCCAGCAGCCCCGGGGGGGTGAGCAATCAGCCCCAGCATTTT
CASSPGGVSNQPQHF
>TRBD1|many|TRBV20-1|TRBJ1-3
TGCAGTGCTAGAGTCACAGGGGCCGGAAACACCATATATTTT
CSARVTGAGNTIYF
>TRBD2|.|TRBV6-6|TRBJ2-1
TGTGCCAGCAGTCCACGACTAGCGCTGTACAATGAGCAGTTCTTC
CASSPRLALYNEQFF
>.|few|TRBV18|TRBJ1-4
TGTGCCAGCTCACCAATATCTGCCACAACTAATGAAAAACTGTTTTTT
CASSPISATTNEKLFF
>TRBD1|few|TRBV6-5|TRBJ1-2
TGTGCCAGCAGTTCGACAGGGGCCCACTATGGCTACACCTTC
CASSSTGAHYGYTF
>.|many|TRBV29-1|TRBJ2-1
TGCAGCGTTGAAGATCCTCTTAGCGCCTGGTCCTACAATGAGCAGTTCTTC
CSVEDPLSAWSYNEQFF
>.|few|TRBV11-3|TRBJ2-1
TGTGCCAGCAGCTTAGACTTTACGTTGCAGTTCTTC
CASSLDFTLQFF
>.|many|TRBV29-1|TRBJ2-7
TGCAGCGCCCTAAGTCATCCTCGGAACGAGCAGTACTTC
CSALSHPRNEQYF
>.|many|TRBV25-1|TRBJ1-2
TGTGCCAGCAGCGGGGACCTCTTCCTTAACTATGGCTACACCTTC
CASSGDLFLNYGYTF
>TRBD2|many|TRBV5-6|TRBJ2-7
TGTGCCAGCAGCCGAACTACAGGTCTTGGACTAGCGGGAAACTCCGAGCAGTACTTC
CASSRTTGLGLAGNSEQYF
>TRBD1|many|TRBV6-5|TRBJ1-4
TGTGCCAGCAGTTGGACCCCGACAGGGATTAATGAAAAACTGTTTTTT
CASSWTPTGINEKLFF
>.|.|TRBV20-1|TRBJ1-1
TGCAGTGCTAGTCGGGGGGGGGCTTGGAACACTGAAGCTTTCTTT
CSASRGGAWNTEAFF
>TRBD2|few|TRBV20-1|TRBJ2-2
TGCAGTGCTAGAGATTTTCGGGGGGCCGGGGAGCTGTTTTTT
CSARDFRGAGELFF
>.|many|TRBV29-1|TRBJ1-1
TGCAGCGTTTACCCTAGAACCGTGAACACTGAAGCTTTCTTT
CSVYPRTVNTEAFF
>TRBD2|few|TRBV4-2|TRBJ2-2
TGTGCCAGCAGCCAAGAAGGGACTACCTACACCGGGGAGCTGTTTTTT
CASSQEGTTYTGELFF
>.|many|TRBV28|TRBJ1-6
TGTGCCAGCAGTTTATCGGTTCCAGGTTATTCACCCCTCCACTTT
CASSLSVPGYSPLHF
>.|.|TRBV11-2|TRBJ2-5
TGTGCCAGCAGCTTAGTTCAAGAGACCCAGTACTTC
CASSLVQETQYF
>.|few|TRBV7-3|TRBJ2-5
TGTGCCAGCAGCTATAAGGGGTGTGCATGGTACTTC
CASSYKGCAWYF
>.|.|TRBV11-2|TRBJ2-5
TGTGCCAGCAGCTTATATGGGGGCCAAGAGACCCAGTACTTC
CASSLYGGQETQYF
>.|few|TRBV5-5|TRBJ2-2
TGTGCCAGCAGCCCCGCCGGGGGGGACAGGGTATCCGGGGAGCTGTTTTTT
CASSPAGGDRVSGELFF
>.|.|TRBV12-3/TRBV12-4|TRBJ2-2
TGTGCCAGCCGCCCCAGCGGCGCGAACACCGGGGAGCTGTTTTTT
CASRPSGANTGELFF
>.|few|TRBV10-3|TRBJ1-1
TGTGCCATCAGTGGTGACAGGGAAGCTTTCTTT
CAISGDREAFF
>.|.|TRBV7-2|TRBJ2-7
TGTGCCAGCAGCTCACGGAGCTCCTACGAGCAGTACTTC
CASSSRSSYEQYF
>.|.|TRBV5-6|TRBJ2-3
TGTGCCAGCAGCGCGGTGGGCTCGCCTAACACAGATACGCAGTATTTT
CASSAVGSPNTDTQYF
>TRBD2|.|TRBV9|TRBJ2-1
TGTGCCAGCAGCGTAGGTTCTAGCGGGAGTGATGAGCAGTTCTTC
CASSVGSSGSDEQFF
>.|.|TRBV7-9|TRBJ1-2
TGTGCCAGCAGCTTAGGGGGCCCGACAGGCCCGAGGGGCTACACCTTC
CASSLGGPTGPRGYTF
>TRBD2|few|TRBV29-1|TRBJ2-2
TGCAGCGTTATCCTAGCGGGAGTCGGGGCCGGGGAGCTGTTTTTT
CSVILAGVGAGELFF
>.|.|TRBV5-1|TRBJ2-6
TGCGCCAGCAGCTTCACCGGGACAAAGACCGAAACTGGGGCCAACGTCCTGACTTTC
CASSFTGTKTETGANVLTF
>.|.|TRBV4-2|TRBJ1-5
TGTGCCAGCAGCCAAGATCTTACGGGGAAAAATCAGCCCCAGCATTTT
CASSQDLTGKNQPQHF
>.|few|TRBV6-2/TRBV6-3|TRBJ2-1
TGTGCCAGCAGCACCTATCGGACAGCTTACAATGAGCAGTTCTTC
CASSTYRTAYNEQFF
>TRBD1|.|TRBV6-5|TRBJ2-3
TGTGCCAGCAGTTCAGGGACAGAAACTAGCACAGATACGCAGTATTTT
CASSSGTETSTDTQYF
>TRBD1|few|TRBV10-3|TRBJ2-7
TGTGCCATCAGTTCAGACAGGGATAACTACGAGCAGTACTTC
CAISSDRDNYEQYF
>.|.|TRBV6-5|TRBJ1-1
TGTGCCAGTACGGGGCAGGGAGACACTGAAGCTTTCTTT
CASTGQGDTEAFF
>.|many|TRBV19|TRBJ2-5
TGTGCCAGTAGTAGGGTAGTAGGGATCCAAGAGACCCAGTACTTC
CASSRVVGIQETQYF
>.|.|TRBV27|TRBJ1-2
TGTGCCAGCATTTTATCTCGGGGTTATGTCGATGGCTACACCTTC
CASILSRGYVDGYTF
>.|many|TRBV3-1|TRBJ1-1
TGTGCCAGCAGCCAAGAGGGGGTAGGTACTGAAGCTTTCTTT
CASSQEGVGTEAFF